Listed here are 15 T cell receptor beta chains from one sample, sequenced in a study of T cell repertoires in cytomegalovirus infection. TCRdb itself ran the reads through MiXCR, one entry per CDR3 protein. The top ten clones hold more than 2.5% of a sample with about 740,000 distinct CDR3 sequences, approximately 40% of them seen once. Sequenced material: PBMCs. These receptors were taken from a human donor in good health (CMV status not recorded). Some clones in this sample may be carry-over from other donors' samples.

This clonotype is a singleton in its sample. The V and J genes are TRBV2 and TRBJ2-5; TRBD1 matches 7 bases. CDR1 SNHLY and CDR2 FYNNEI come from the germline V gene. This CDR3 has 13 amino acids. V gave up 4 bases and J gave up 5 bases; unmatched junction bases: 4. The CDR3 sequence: CASSGDSRETQYF. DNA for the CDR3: TGTGCCAGCAGTGGGGACAGTCGGGAGACCCAGTACTTC.

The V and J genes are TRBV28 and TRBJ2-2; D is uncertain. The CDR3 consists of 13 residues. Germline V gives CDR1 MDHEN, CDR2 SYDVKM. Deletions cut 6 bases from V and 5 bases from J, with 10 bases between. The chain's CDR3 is CASRRIPTGELFF. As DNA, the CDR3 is TGTGCCAGCAGACGTATCCCAACCGGGGAGCTGTTTTTT.

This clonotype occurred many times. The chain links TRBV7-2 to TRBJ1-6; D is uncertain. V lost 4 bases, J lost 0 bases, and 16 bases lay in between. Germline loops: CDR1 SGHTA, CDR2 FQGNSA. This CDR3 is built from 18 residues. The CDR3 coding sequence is TGTGCCAGCAGCTCCTCAGTCGTGGGAGCCTCCTATAATTCACCCCTCCACTTT. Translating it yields CASSSSVVGASYNSPLHF.

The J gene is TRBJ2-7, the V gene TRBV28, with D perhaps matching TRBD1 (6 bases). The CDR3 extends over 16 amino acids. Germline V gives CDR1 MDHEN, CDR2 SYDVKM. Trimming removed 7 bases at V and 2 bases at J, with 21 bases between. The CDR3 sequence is CASNGLRGHATYEQYF. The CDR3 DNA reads TGTGCCAGCAATGGGCTACGGGGACACGCAACCTACGAGCAGTACTTC.

The DNA for the CDR3 is TGTGCCACCAGTGCGCGACAGGGGGTGCACTACGAGCAGTACTTC. Amino acids: CATSARQGVHYEQYF. The chain combines TRBV24-1 with TRBJ2-7; 9 bases line up with TRBD1. V was clipped by 5 bases and J by 3 bases; unmatched bases: 7. CDR3 length: 15 amino acids. From germline, CDR1 is KGHDR and CDR2 SFDVKD.

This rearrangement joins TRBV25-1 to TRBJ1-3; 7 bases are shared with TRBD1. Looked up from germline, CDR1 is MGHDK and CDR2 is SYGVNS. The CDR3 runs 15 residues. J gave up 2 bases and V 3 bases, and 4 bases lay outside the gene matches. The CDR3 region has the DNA TGTGCCAGCAGTGACCGACAGGGACCTGGAAACACCATATATTTT. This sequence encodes CASSDRQGPGNTIYF.

The CDR3 region has the DNA TGTGCCAGCAGTCCAGTTCCCAGACAGGTCCTCTATGGCTACACCTTC. Its translation is CASSPVPRQVLYGYTF. The chain couples TRBV6-6 to TRBJ1-2, with D maybe TRBD1 (6 bases). The ends were cut back, 5 bases at V and 4 bases at J, with 20 bases in the middle. The CDR3 loop spans 16 amino acids. The germline gives CDR1 MNHNY, CDR2 SVGAGI (reference sequence).

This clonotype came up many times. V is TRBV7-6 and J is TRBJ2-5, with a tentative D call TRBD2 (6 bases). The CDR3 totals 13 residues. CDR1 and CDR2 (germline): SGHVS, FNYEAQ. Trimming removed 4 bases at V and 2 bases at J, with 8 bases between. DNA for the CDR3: TGTGCCAGCAGCTCGGCGGGACAAGAGACCCAGTACTTC. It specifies CASSSAGQETQYF.

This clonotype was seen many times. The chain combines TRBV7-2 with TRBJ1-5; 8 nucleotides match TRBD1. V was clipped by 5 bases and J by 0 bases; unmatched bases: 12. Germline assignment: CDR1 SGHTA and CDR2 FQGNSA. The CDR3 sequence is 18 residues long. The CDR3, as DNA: TGTGCCAGCAGCCGAAGGACAGGGCCTCGAAGTAGCAATCAGCCCCAGCATTTT. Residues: CASSRRTGPRSSNQPQHF.

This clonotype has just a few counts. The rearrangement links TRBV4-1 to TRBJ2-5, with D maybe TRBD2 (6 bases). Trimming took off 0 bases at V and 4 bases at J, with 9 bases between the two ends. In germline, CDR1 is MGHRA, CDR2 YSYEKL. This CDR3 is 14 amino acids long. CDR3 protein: CASSQETRGETQYF. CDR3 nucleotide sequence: TGCGCCAGCAGCCAAGAAACGCGGGGAGAGACCCAGTACTTC.

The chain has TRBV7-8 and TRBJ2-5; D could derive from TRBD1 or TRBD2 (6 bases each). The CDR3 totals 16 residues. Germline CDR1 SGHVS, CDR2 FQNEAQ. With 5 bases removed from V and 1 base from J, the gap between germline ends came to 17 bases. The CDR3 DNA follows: TGTGCCAGCAGCCGGAGGGACACTCGCCTCCAAGAGACCCAGTACTTC. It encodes CASSRRDTRLQETQYF.

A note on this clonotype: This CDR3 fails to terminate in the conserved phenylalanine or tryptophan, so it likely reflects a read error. The CDR3 reads CASSRPTKSSYNEQFL. CDR3 in DNA: TGCGCCAGCAGCCGCCCCACTAAGAGCTCCTACAATGAGCAGTTCTTA. The chain is built from TRBV4-1 and TRBJ2-1; unclear D gene. The CDR3 covers 16 residues. Germline CDR1 MGHRA, CDR2 YSYEKL. V was shortened by 4 bases and J by 0 bases, with 13 bases between the two germline ends.

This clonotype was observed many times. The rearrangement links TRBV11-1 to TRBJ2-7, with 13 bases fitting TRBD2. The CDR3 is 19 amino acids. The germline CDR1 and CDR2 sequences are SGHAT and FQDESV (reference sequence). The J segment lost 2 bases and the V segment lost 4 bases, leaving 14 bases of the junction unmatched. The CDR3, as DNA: TGTGCCAGCAGCTCATCGGGTGTGACTAGCGGGAGGAAGGCCTACGAGCAGTACTTC. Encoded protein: CASSSSGVTSGRKAYEQYF. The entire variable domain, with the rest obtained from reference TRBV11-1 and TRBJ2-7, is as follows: EAEVAQSPRYKITEKSQAVAFWCDPISGHATLYWYRQILGQGPELLVQFQDESVVDDSQLPKDRFSAERLKGVDSTLKIQPAELGDSAMYLCASSSSGVTSGRKAYEQYFGPGTRLTVT.

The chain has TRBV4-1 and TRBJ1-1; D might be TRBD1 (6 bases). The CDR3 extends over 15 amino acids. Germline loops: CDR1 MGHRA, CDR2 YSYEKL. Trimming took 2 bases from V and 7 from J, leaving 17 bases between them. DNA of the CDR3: TGCGCCAGCAGCCAATCTACAGGGTCCGGGGGTGAAGCTTTCTTT. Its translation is CASSQSTGSGGEAFF.

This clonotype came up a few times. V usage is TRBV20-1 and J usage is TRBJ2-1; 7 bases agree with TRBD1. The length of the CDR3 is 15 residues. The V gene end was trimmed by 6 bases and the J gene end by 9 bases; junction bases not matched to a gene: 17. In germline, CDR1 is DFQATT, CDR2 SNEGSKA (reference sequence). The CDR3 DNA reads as TGCAGTGCCAATCGGGCAGGGGGTGGTGTGGGTGAGCAGTTCTTC. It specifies CSANRAGGGVGEQFF.